This T cell receptor beta chain was sequenced for a study of CD8+CD57+ T cells in acquired aplastic anemia. Study information: 3.2 ug was the average amount of DNA from sorted CD4+ and CD8+ cells.

Investigators profiled TCR beta VDJ and CDR3 from genomic DNA template. MiXCR was run by TCRdb on the reads, yielding one entry per CDR3 protein. This table has 35,000 to 45,000 distinct CDR3 sequences, around 76% appearing once. This CDR3 has 13 amino acids. In germline, CDR1 is SEHNR, CDR2 FQNEAQ (reference sequence). V lost 8 bases and J 2 bases, leaving 9 bases between the germline ends. The chain uses TRBV7-9 and TRBJ1-4; no clear D gene. This TCR came from a human donor in good health, serving as a control. The sample taken for sequencing was sorted CD4+, CD8+, or CD8+CD57+ T cells (not recorded which) from PBMCs. CDR3 nucleotide sequence: TGTGCCAGCCCCGGACTGACTAATGAAAAACTGTTTTTT. Translating it yields CASPGLTNEKLFF.